These 8 T cell receptor beta chains originate from one sample sequenced in a study of tumor-infiltrating lymphocytes in primary liver carcinoma. From 20-30 mg of unsorted bulk tissue, DNA and RNA were co-extracted together. Researchers generated TCR beta cDNA from approximately 0.55 ug of total RNA, relying on a constant-region primer. Each TCR beta library was derived from three nested multiplex PCR rounds that employed slightly modified ARM-PCR. The first two PCR rounds used TRBV1-TRBV30 forward primers with a C-beta reverse primer, around 10 cycles each. TCRdb reprocessed the multiplex PCR reads with MiXCR, giving one entry per CDR3 protein. This sample has more than 20,000 distinct CDR3 sequences; 60% to 80% occur once, and the top ten carry about 39%. The specimen sequenced was liver tumor tissue from sampling region 1. Regarding subset: tumor region T1, superior pole. These receptors were collected from a woman in her 30s with primary liver carcinoma and hepatitis B virus infection.

This clonotype was seen a handful of times. The genes are TRBV28 and TRBJ1-5, with 8 positions matching TRBD1. The CDR3 runs to 12 residues. Germline CDR1 and CDR2: MDHEN and SYDVKM. The CDR3 loop reads CVSSVPGTGQHF. The CDR3 region has the DNA TGTGTTAGCAGTGTCCCCGGGACAGGCCAGCATTTT.

This clonotype has ten or more counts. Being one base from a much bigger clone, this may be a read error. The rearrangement uses TRBV5-1 and TRBJ2-7; D perhaps matches TRBD1 (5 bases). The V and J ends lost 5 bases and 1 base respectively, with 13 bases between them. CDR1 and CDR2 (germline): SGHRS, YFSETQ. The CDR3 has 14 residues. In DNA, the CDR3 is TGCGCCAGCAGACCACAGGCCGTTTCCTACGAGCAGTACTTC. Its protein is CASRPQAVSYEQYF.

Concerning this clonotype itself: An end of the junction does not agree with germline; a read error may underlie this. V gene TRBV7-8 combines with J gene TRBJ2-1; 7 positions agree with TRBD1. There are 16 residues in the CDR3. Germline V CDR1 and CDR2: SGHVS, FQNEAQ. The CDR3 nucleotides are TGTGCCAGCAGCTTAGGCCAGGGCAGGGGACAGAATGAGCAGCTCTTC. Protein product: CASSLGQGRGQNEQLF.

This clonotype was recorded a few times. This clone may be a read error of a much larger clone one base away. The J gene is TRBJ1-1, the V gene TRBV19; 7 bases are shared with TRBD1. Germline assignment: CDR1 LNHDA and CDR2 SQIVND (reference sequence). There are 16 residues in the CDR3. The V gene end was trimmed by 6 bases and the J gene end by 8 bases; junction bases not matched to a gene: 18. The CDR3 DNA reads TGTGCCAGTAGAGCCGAGTCTGCACAGGGGCACAAGGAAGCTTTCTTT. The encoded protein is CASRAESAQGHKEAFF.

Details on this clonotype: Its ends do not fully match the called genes, so a read error is possible. The genes are TRBV7-8 and TRBJ2-7, with D tentatively TRBD1 (6 bases). The CDR3 runs to 14 residues. Germline V gives CDR1 SGHVS, CDR2 FQNEAQ. CDR3 nucleotides: TGTGTCAGCAGCGTGACGCCAGGGGTCCCCGAGCAGTACTTC. It encodes CVSSVTPGVPEQYF.

A remark on this clonotype: The junction and the germline gene differ at one end; a read error may be behind it. The rearrangement links TRBV29-1 to TRBJ2-1, with D possibly matching TRBD2 (5 bases). Germline V gene data show CDR1 as SQVTM and CDR2 as ANQGSEA. This CDR3 has 12 residues. The CDR3 DNA follows: TGCAGTGCCCTAACTGACTACAACGAGCAGTTCTTC. This encodes CSALTDYNEQFF.

This clonotype occurred once. Its ends do not fully match the called genes, so a read error is possible. The DNA for the CDR3 is TGTACCAGCGCCCAATACGGGGGAGCGCTATCCTACAATGAGCAGTTCTTC. It specifies CTSAQYGGALSYNEQFF. The chain carries TRBV28 and TRBJ2-1; TRBD2 is a possible D gene (6 bases). This CDR3 is 17 amino acids long. Germline V gene lookup returns CDR1 MDHEN and CDR2 SYDVKM.

Concerning this clonotype itself: Likely a read error: the CDR3 ends without its conserved phenylalanine or tryptophan. V and J are TRBV9 and TRBJ1-1, with D possibly TRBD1 on 5 matching bases. Germline CDR1 SGDLS, CDR2 YYNGEE. This CDR3 is built from 13 residues. CDR3 coding DNA: TGTGCCAGCAGTGTAGGGGACGTGGTTGAAGCTTTCGTT. Translating gives CASSVGDVVEAFV.